A selection of T cell receptor beta chains follows, all from one sample in a study of CD8 T cells in ankylosing spondylitis. TCRdb re-analysed the 5' RACE reads in MiXCR, keeping a single row per CDR3 protein. The data show roughly 130,000 distinct CDR3 sequences, with 9.3% seen just once and 2.5% to 3.5% held by the top ten. Input material: blood, either unsorted or a sorted T cell fraction (not recorded which). The receptors originated from a male donor with ankylosing spondylitis or in good health (not recorded which). Both conserved end residues are trimmed from each CDR3. The D gene is left open where the match is weak.

j_call	d_call	v_call	cdr3_aa
TRBJ2-1	TRBD2	TRBV7-2	ASSSGGEQF
TRBJ2-1	-	TRBV20-1	SAVLGAEYNEQF
TRBJ2-1	-	TRBV27	ASRPLSYNEQF
TRBJ2-7	-	TRBV15	ATSRGAAYEQY
TRBJ1-1	-	TRBV9	ASSPKPNGVTGVNTEAF
TRBJ2-7	-	TRBV29-1	SVDSGSYEQY
TRBJ1-5	-	TRBV7-2	ASSLGSISNQPQH
TRBJ2-1	TRBD2	TRBV6-1	ASRPLAGRAADEQF
TRBJ2-7	-	TRBV28	ASSMGGLDEQY
TRBJ2-2	-	TRBV5-1	ASSSLTGTPTGELF
TRBJ2-1	TRBD2	TRBV27	ASMRTSVDNEQF
TRBJ2-4	-	TRBV20-1	SARGPASRGTKNIQY
TRBJ2-2	-	TRBV6-4	ASSRPGTGELF
TRBJ2-1	-	TRBV5-4	ASSLAFGEQF
TRBJ2-1	-	TRBV20-1	SARPQGTARLYNEQF
TRBJ1-1	-	TRBV20-1	SARKPGTINTEAF
TRBJ2-7	TRBD2	TRBV5-1	ASSSPTSGIYEQY
TRBJ2-5	-	TRBV9	ASSVVGGTQETQY
TRBJ2-7	TRBD2	TRBV7-6	ASSLNAGGSYEQY
TRBJ2-5	-	TRBV20-1	SADSQEKTAVETQY
TRBJ2-5	TRBD1	TRBV25-1	ASTGQGLEETQY
TRBJ2-7	-	TRBV11-2	ASSTNREQY
TRBJ2-1	-	TRBV3-1	ATCRGTSSYNEQF
TRBJ2-7	-	TRBV4-3	ASSPLGDTTHEQY
TRBJ1-1	-	TRBV5-5	ASTPIGTPNTEAF
TRBJ2-3	-	TRBV7-9	ASSFLAAQSTDTQY
TRBJ2-5	TRBD1	TRBV5-1	ASSAPGQGAETQY
TRBJ2-5	-	TRBV28	ASSATVVETQY
TRBJ2-7	-	TRBV20-1	SAKDIGYEQY
TRBJ2-2	TRBD2	TRBV20-1	SARVPGLAPITGELF
TRBJ2-3	TRBD2	TRBV7-2	ASSLGTSGRIGVTQY
TRBJ1-4	-	TRBV28	ASLPSYNEKLF
TRBJ2-1	-	TRBV3-1	ASSPEPDSYNEQF
TRBJ2-1	TRBD2	TRBV7-2	ASSLNGRAVYNEQF
TRBJ2-4	-	TRBV20-1	SAITGTGAKNIQY
TRBJ2-7	-	TRBV5-1	ASSLRGGSTYEQY
TRBJ2-7	-	TRBV28	ASSLRLYEQY
TRBJ2-5	TRBD1	TRBV20-1	SASIGGQGGETQY
TRBJ2-3	-	TRBV12-3/TRBV12-4	ASSLTAGLSTDTQY
TRBJ1-1	-	TRBV6-5	ASSYTSLESEAF
TRBJ1-1	-	TRBV7-2	ASSLYSGTNTEAF
TRBJ2-3	-	TRBV20-1	SARDPFEGWTDTQY
TRBJ1-1	-	TRBV18	ASSRRESTEAF
TRBJ2-1	-	TRBV27	ASSSLGEASYNEQF
TRBJ2-2	TRBD2	TRBV29-1	SVVLAGGPRELF
TRBJ1-6	-	TRBV12-3/TRBV12-4	ASRGGISYNSPLH
TRBJ2-3	-	TRBV3-1	ASSQARGFTDTQY
TRBJ2-3	TRBD2	TRBV7-9	ASSLIAGGTDTQY
TRBJ1-2	-	TRBV5-1	ASSLKYFWDGYT
TRBJ2-2	TRBD1	TRBV12-3/TRBV12-4	ASSPRTGNTGELF
TRBJ2-5	TRBD2	TRBV7-2	ASSLDGLVQETQY
TRBJ1-1	TRBD1	TRBV18	ASDTGGKGAF